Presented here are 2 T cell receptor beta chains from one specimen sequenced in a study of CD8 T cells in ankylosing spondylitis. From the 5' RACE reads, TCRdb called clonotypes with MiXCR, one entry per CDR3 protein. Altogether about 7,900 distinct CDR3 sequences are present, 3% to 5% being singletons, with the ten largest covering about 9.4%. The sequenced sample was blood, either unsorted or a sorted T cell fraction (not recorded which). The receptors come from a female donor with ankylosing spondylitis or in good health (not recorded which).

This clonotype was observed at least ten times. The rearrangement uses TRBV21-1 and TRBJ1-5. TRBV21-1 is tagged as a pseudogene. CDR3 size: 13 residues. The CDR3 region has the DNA TGTGCCAGCAGGCAGGAAAGCAATCAGCCCCAGCATTTT. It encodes CASRQESNQPQHF.

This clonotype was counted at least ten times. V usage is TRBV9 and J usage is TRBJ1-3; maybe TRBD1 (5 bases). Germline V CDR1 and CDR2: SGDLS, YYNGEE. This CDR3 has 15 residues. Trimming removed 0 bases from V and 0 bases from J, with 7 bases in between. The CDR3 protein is CASSVGDLSGNTIYF. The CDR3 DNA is TGTGCCAGCAGCGTAGGGGACCTCTCTGGAAACACCATATATTTT. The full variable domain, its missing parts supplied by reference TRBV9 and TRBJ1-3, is DSGVTQTPKHLITATGQRVTLRCSPRSGDLSVYWYQQSLDQGLQFLIQYYNGEERAKGNILERFSAQQFPDLHSELNLSSLELGDSALYFCASSVGDLSGNTIYFGEGSWLTVV.